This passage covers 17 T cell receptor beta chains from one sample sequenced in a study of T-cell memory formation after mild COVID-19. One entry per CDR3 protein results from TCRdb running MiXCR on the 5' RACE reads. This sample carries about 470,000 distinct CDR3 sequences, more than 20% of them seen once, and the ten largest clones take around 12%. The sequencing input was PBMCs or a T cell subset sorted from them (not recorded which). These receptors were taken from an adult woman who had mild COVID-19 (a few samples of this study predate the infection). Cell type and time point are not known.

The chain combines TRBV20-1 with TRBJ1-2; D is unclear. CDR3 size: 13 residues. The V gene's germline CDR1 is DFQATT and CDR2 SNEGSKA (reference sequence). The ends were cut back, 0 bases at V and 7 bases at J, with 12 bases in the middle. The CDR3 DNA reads TGCAGTGCTAGAGATTCAGTTCAGGCTGGCTACACCTTC. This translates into CSARDSVQAGYTF.

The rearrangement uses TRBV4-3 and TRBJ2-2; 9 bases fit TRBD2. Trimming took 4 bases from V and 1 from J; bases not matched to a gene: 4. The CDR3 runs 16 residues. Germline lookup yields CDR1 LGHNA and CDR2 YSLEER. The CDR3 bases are TGCGCCAGCAGCCTCGGGACTAGCTGGAACACCGGGGAGCTGTTTTTT. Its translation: CASSLGTSWNTGELFF.

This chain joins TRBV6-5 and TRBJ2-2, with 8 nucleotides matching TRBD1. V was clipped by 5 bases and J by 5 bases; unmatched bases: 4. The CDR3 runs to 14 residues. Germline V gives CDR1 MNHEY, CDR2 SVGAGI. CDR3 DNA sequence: TGTGCCAGCAGTCGGACAGGGCGGACCGGGGAGCTGTTTTTT. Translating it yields CASSRTGRTGELFF.

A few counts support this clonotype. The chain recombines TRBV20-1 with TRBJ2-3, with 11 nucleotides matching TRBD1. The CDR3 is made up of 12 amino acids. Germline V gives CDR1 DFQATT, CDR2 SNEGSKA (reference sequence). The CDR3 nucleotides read TGCAGGGCGGGACAGGGGGCAGATACGCAGTATTTT. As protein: CRAGQGADTQYF.

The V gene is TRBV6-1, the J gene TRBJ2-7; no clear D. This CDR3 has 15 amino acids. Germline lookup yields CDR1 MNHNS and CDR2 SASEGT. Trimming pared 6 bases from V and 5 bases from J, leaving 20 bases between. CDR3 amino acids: CASRWRDSAWDEQYF. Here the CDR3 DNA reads TGTGCCAGCAGATGGCGCGACTCTGCTTGGGACGAGCAGTACTTC.

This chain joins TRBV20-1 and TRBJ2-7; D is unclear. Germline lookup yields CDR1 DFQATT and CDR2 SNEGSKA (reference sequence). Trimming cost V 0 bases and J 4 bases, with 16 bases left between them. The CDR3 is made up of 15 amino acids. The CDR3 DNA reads TGCAGTGCTAGAGACCGGACGGGTAAAATTTACGAGCAGTACTTC. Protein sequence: CSARDRTGKIYEQYF.

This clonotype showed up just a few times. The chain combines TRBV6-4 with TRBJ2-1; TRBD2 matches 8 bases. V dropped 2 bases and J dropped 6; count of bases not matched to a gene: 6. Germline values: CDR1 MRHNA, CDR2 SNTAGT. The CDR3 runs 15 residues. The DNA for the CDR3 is TGTGCCAGCAGTGACCGGAGCGGGGGACGCAATGAGCAGTTCTTC. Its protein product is CASSDRSGGRNEQFF.

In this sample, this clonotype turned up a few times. The CDR3 region has the DNA TGCAGTGCTAGAACCACGGGGGGGCCCGCAGATACGCAGTATTTT. As protein: CSARTTGGPADTQYF. This chain uses TRBV20-1 with TRBJ2-3; TRBD2 agrees at 8 bases. Germline CDR1 and CDR2: DFQATT and SNEGSKA (reference sequence). V lost 2 bases and J lost 4; bases outside the gene matches: 8. There are 15 residues in the CDR3.

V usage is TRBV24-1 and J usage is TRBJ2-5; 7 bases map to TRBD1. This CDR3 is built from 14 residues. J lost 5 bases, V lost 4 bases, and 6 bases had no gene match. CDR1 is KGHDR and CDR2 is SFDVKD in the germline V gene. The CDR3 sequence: CATSEGGALETQYF. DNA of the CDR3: TGTGCCACCAGTGAAGGGGGCGCGTTGGAGACCCAGTACTTC.

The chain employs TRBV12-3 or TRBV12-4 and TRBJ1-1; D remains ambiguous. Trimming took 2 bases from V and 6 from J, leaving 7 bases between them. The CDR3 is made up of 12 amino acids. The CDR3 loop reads CASSLRRSEAFF. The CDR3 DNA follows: TGTGCCAGCAGTTTACGGCGGTCTGAAGCTTTCTTT.

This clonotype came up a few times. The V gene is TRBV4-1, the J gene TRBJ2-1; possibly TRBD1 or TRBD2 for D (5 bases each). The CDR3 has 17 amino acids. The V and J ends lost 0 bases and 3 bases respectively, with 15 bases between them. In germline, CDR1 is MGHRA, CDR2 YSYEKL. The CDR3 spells CASSQEIGTGSYNEQFF. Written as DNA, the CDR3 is TGCGCCAGCAGCCAAGAAATCGGGACCGGCAGCTACAATGAGCAGTTCTTC.

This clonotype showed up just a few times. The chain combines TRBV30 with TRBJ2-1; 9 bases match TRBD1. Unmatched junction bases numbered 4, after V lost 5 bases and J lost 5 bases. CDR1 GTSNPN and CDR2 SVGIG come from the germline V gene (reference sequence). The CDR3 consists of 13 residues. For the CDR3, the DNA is TGTGCCTGGCTGGGACAGGGTCACAATGAGCAGTTCTTC. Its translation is CAWLGQGHNEQFF. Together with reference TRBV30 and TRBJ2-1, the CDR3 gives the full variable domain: SQTIHQWPATLVQPVGSPLSLECTVEGTSNPNLYWYRQAAGRGLQLLFYSVGIGQISSEVPQNLSASRPQDRQFILSSKKLLLSDSGFYLCAWLGQGHNEQFFGPGTRLTVL.

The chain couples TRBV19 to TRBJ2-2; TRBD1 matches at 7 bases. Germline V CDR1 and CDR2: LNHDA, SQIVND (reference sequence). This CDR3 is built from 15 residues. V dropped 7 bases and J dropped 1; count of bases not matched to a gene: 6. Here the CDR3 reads CASKPGQLNTGELFF. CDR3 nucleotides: TGTGCCAGTAAACCGGGACAGCTGAACACCGGGGAGCTGTTTTTT. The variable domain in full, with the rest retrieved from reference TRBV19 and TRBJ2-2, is DGGITQSPKYLFRKEGQNVTLSCEQNLNHDAMYWYRQDPGQGLRLIYYSQIVNDFQKGDIAEGYSVSREKKESFPLTVTSAQKNPTAFYLCASKPGQLNTGELFFGEGSRLTVL.

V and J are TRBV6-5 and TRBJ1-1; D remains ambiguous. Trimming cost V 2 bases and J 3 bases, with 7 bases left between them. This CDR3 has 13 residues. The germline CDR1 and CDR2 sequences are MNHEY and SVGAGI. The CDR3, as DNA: TGTGCCAGCAGTTACGGCAGCTACACTGAAGCTTTCTTT. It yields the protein CASSYGSYTEAFF.

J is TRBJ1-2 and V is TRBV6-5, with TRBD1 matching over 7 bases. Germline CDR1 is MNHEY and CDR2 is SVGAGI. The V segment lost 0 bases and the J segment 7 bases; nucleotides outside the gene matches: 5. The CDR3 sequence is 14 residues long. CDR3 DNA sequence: TGTGCCAGCAGTTACTCACAGGGGACAACTGGCTACACCTTC. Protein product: CASSYSQGTTGYTF.

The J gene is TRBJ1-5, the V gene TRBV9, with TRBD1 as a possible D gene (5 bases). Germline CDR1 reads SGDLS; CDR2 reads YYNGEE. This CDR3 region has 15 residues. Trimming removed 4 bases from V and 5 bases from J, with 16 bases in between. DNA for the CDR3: TGTGCCAGCAGCCCCACCGGGGCAAAGGATCAGCCCCAGCATTTT. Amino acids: CASSPTGAKDQPQHF. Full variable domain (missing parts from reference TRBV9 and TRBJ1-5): DSGVTQTPKHLITATGQRVTLRCSPRSGDLSVYWYQQSLDQGLQFLIQYYNGEERAKGNILERFSAQQFPDLHSELNLSSLELGDSALYFCASSPTGAKDQPQHFGDGTRLSIL.

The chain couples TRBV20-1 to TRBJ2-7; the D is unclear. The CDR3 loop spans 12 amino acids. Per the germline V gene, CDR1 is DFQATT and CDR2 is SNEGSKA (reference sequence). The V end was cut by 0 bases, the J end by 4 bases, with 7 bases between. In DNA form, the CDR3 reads TGCAGTGCTAGAGATGTGGGATACGAGCAGTACTTC. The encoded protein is CSARDVGYEQYF.